This entry concerns a single T cell receptor beta chain. Its antigen remains unidentified. This CDR3 has 15 residues. Germline V gene sequence: CDR1 SGHVS, CDR2 FQNEAQ. V was clipped by 10 bases and J by 4 bases; unmatched bases: 14. The data were taken from a study of blood T cells in healthy people across ages. Overall study findings and caveats: Because sorting was not performed, PBMCs prevented conclusive naive versus antigen-experienced comparison. Compared with aged donors, long-lived donors showed fewer expanded clones, suggesting selection. Roughly linear declines in TCR beta diversity per million T cells occurred with age.

A J-beta primer mix and a sample-barcoded 5' primer were used in a second PCR of roughly 6 to 11 cycles. Each sample yielded at least 3 million CDR3-containing paired-end reads. TCRdb re-analysed the 5' RACE reads in MiXCR, keeping a single row per CDR3 protein. The table records 1.4 million to 1.5 million distinct CDR3 sequences, roughly 40% of them present only once. The clonotype was recovered from a woman aged 18-30 years in good health. The chain carries TRBV7-8 and TRBJ1-1; 8 positions match TRBD1. Material: blood. CDR3 DNA sequence: TGTGCCACCAGGACAGGGAACGGGGGCGGCACTGAAGCTTTCTTT. Translated, it gives CATRTGNGGGTEAFF.